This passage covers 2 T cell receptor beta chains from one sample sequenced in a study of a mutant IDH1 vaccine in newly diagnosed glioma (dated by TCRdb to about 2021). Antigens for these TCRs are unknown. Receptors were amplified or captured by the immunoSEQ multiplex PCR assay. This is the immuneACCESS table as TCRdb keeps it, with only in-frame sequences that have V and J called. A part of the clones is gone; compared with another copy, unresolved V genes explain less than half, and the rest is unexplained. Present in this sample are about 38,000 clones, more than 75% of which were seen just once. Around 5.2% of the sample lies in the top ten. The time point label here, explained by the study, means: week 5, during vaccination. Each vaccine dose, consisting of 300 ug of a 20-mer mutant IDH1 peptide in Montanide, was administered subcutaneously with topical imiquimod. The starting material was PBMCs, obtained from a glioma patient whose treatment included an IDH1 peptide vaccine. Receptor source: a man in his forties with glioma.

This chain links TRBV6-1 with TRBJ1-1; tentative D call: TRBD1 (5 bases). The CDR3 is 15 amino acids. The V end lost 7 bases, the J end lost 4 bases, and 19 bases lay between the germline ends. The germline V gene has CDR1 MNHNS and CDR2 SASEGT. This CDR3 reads CASTETIGGGTEAFF. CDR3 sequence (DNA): TGTGCCAGCACCGAAACCATTGGGGGGGGCACTGAAGCTTTCTTT.

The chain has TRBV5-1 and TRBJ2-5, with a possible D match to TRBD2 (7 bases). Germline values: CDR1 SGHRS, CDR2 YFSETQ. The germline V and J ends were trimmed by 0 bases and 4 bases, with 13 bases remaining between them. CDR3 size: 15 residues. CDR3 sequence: CASSLEGGRGETQYF. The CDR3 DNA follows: TGCGCCAGCAGCTTGGAGGGGGGGCGAGGAGAGACCCAGTACTTC.